The 22 T cell receptor beta chains below come from one sample, sequenced in a study of sequential checkpoint blockade in melanoma. TCRdb's copy holds only in-frame clones and misses some; the assay was immunoSEQ multiplex PCR. The sample includes approximately 13,000 clones, roughly four fifths of them seen just once. Specified treatment: randomized to nivolumab then ipilimumab (arm A) or the reverse (arm B). The input for sequencing was CD8+ T cells sorted from blood (inferred from file names), taken from a patient given nivolumab and ipilimumab in sequence. Receptor source: a human patient with melanoma. Some clones in this sample may be carry-over from other donors' samples.

The chain couples TRBV30 to TRBJ1-2; TRBD1 is a possible D gene (6 bases). V was trimmed by 4 bases and J by 2 bases, leaving 14 bases between them. CDR3 length equals 14 residues. Germline V lookup: CDR1 GTSNPN, CDR2 SVGIG (reference sequence). CDR3 in DNA: TGTGCCTGGAACCTGGGACATCAGAACTATGGCTACACCTTC. Its protein product is CAWNLGHQNYGYTF.

The chain uses TRBV7-9 and TRBJ2-5, with TRBD2 identical over 8 bases. Germline CDR1 reads SEHNR; CDR2 reads FQNEAQ (reference sequence). The CDR3 extends over 18 amino acids. With 5 bases clipped from V and 0 bases from J, the junction kept 14 bases outside the gene matches. The CDR3: CASSGAGPGGTYQETQYF. For the CDR3, the DNA is TGTGCCAGCAGCGGGGCGGGGCCGGGGGGGACGTACCAAGAGACCCAGTACTTC.

The genes are TRBV21-1 and TRBJ2-2; the D segment call TRBD2 is taken from the table without a DNA check. TRBV21-1 represents a pseudogene. This CDR3 contains 19 residues. The CDR3 DNA reads TGTGCCAGCAGCAAATTGGCGGCCAGACTAACACTTAACACCGGGGAGCTGTTTTTT. It translates to CASSKLAARLTLNTGELFF.

This chain joins TRBV7-9 and TRBJ1-2; TRBD1 aligns across 10 bases. From germline, CDR1 is SEHNR and CDR2 FQNEAQ (reference sequence). V gave up 5 bases and J gave up 8 bases; unmatched junction bases: 14. The CDR3 consists of 16 residues. CDR3 sequence (DNA): TGTGCCAGCAGCCTTGGCGCCGGGACAGGGGTGATGGGCTACACCTTC. The encoded protein is CASSLGAGTGVMGYTF.

The chain joins TRBV30 to TRBJ2-7, with D possibly TRBD2 on 6 matching bases. Trimming removed 8 bases at V and 3 bases at J, with 23 bases between. The germline CDR1 and CDR2 sequences are GTSNPN and SVGIG (reference sequence). The CDR3 is made up of 15 amino acids. CDR3 amino acids: CASSFRDWGDYEQYF. DNA for the CDR3: TGTGCCAGCAGCTTTCGGGACTGGGGGGACTACGAGCAGTACTTC.

The chain employs TRBV9 and TRBJ2-7; TRBD2 might be the D (6 bases). The CDR3 runs 14 residues. Per the germline V gene, CDR1 is SGDLS and CDR2 is YYNGEE. Deletions cut 0 bases from V and 3 bases from J, with 10 bases between. This chain's CDR3 is CASSVAPGDYEQYF. CDR3 DNA: TGTGCCAGCAGCGTAGCCCCGGGGGACTACGAGCAGTACTTC.

The V call is TRBV5-1, the J call TRBJ2-7; 10 bases are a match to TRBD1. CDR1 and CDR2 (germline): SGHRS, YFSETQ. This CDR3 spans 14 amino acids. The J segment lost 3 bases and the V segment lost 4 bases, leaving 4 bases of the junction unmatched. Here the CDR3 DNA reads TGCGCCAGCAGCCTTGGACAGGGGGTCTACGAGCAGTACTTC. Protein: CASSLGQGVYEQYF.

Regarding this clone: Within the sample, other DNA sequences also encode this same CDR3. The chain recombines TRBV7-6 with TRBJ2-5; 12 bases align to TRBD2. This CDR3 has 15 residues. The junction had 6 bases not matched to a gene; V was cut back by 5 bases and J by 5 bases. Germline V gene lookup returns CDR1 SGHVS and CDR2 FNYEAQ. CDR3 in amino acids: CASSTLAGGRETQYF. Here the CDR3 DNA reads TGTGCCAGCAGCACTCTAGCGGGGGGGCGGGAGACCCAGTACTTC. The full variable domain, with the rest looked up from reference TRBV7-6 and TRBJ2-5, is GAGVSQSPRYKVTKRGQDVALRCDPISGHVSLYWYRQALGQGPEFLTYFNYEAQQDKSGLPNDRFSAERPEGSISTLTIQRTEQRDSAMYRCASSTLAGGRETQYFGPGTRLLVL.

This chain joins TRBV28 and TRBJ1-5, with 8 bases lining up with TRBD1. This CDR3 is built from 14 residues. Looked up from germline, CDR1 is MDHEN and CDR2 is SYDVKM. V lost 7 bases to trimming and J lost 3 bases; unmatched junction nucleotides: 5. CDR3 in amino acids: CASNRDRHNQPQHF. DNA for the CDR3: TGTGCCAGCAACCGGGACAGGCACAATCAGCCCCAGCATTTT.

This chain joins TRBV7-8 and TRBJ2-5; 7 bases are a match to TRBD1. V gave up 5 bases and J gave up 0 bases; unmatched junction bases: 9. The CDR3 totals 16 residues. Germline CDR1 reads SGHVS; CDR2 reads FQNEAQ. The CDR3 DNA reads TGTGCCAGCAGCCTAAGAGGGACAGCGTACCAAGAGACCCAGTACTTC. Protein sequence: CASSLRGTAYQETQYF.

This sequence joins TRBV19 and TRBJ1-5; D uncertain. V was trimmed by 1 base and J by 5 bases, leaving 6 bases between them. CDR3 length: 13 residues. In germline, CDR1 is LNHDA, CDR2 SQIVND (reference sequence). Written as DNA, the CDR3 is TGTGCCAGTAGTATAGCGGGAGATCAGCCCCAGCATTTT. It encodes CASSIAGDQPQHF.

The rearrangement joins TRBV28 to TRBJ2-1; TRBD2 matches at 9 bases. The CDR3 sequence is 20 residues long. Germline loops: CDR1 MDHEN, CDR2 SYDVKM. With V trimmed by 2 bases and J by 5 bases, 19 bases remained unmatched. The CDR3 reads CASSLGPGAGGAEYHNEQFF. CDR3 nucleotide sequence: TGTGCCAGCAGTTTAGGGCCCGGAGCGGGGGGCGCCGAATATCACAATGAGCAGTTCTTC. The full variable domain, completed using reference TRBV28 and TRBJ2-1, is DVKVTQSSRYLVKRTGEKVFLECVQDMDHENMFWYRQDPGLGLRLIYFSYDVKMKEKGDIPEGYSVSREKKERFSLILESASTNQTSMYLCASSLGPGAGGAEYHNEQFFGPGTRLTVL.

This clone was found a few times. CDR3 DNA: TGTGCCAGCTCACCAGGCGGCAACACTGAAGCTTTCTTT. It is translated as CASSPGGNTEAFF. The V gene is TRBV18, the J gene TRBJ1-1, with D uncertain. In germline, CDR1 is KGHSH, CDR2 LQKENI. V was shortened by 2 bases and J by 2 bases, with 6 bases between the two germline ends. The CDR3 length is 13 residues.

The chain couples TRBV9 to TRBJ2-2; TRBD2 is a possible D gene (5 bases). In germline, CDR1 is SGDLS, CDR2 YYNGEE. The CDR3 contains 16 residues. The V end lost 0 bases, the J end lost 4 bases, and 13 bases lay between the germline ends. CDR3 in amino acids: CASSVAGQSGTGELFF. The CDR3 nucleotides are TGTGCCAGCAGCGTAGCGGGCCAAAGCGGCACCGGGGAGCTGTTTTTT.

This chain connects TRBV2 to TRBJ1-1, with D perhaps TRBD1 (6 bases). Trimming pared 6 bases from V and 5 bases from J, leaving 19 bases between. The V gene's germline CDR1 is SNHLY and CDR2 FYNNEI. The CDR3 has 15 residues. In nucleotides, the CDR3 is TGTGCCAGCAGAGGGGGTCTTCTTGGGACGACTGAAGCTTTCTTT. Protein product: CASRGGLLGTTEAFF. Full variable domain (remainder filled in from reference TRBV2 and TRBJ1-1): EPEVTQTPSHQVTQMGQEVILRCVPISNHLYFYWYRQILGQKVEFLVSFYNNEISEKSEIFDDQFSVERPDGSNFTLKIRSTKLEDSAMYFCASRGGLLGTTEAFFGQGTRLTVV.

V and J are TRBV9 and TRBJ2-1, with 10 positions matching TRBD2. Trimming removed 3 bases from V and 8 bases from J; junction bases left unmatched: 8. The CDR3 contains 15 residues. Germline V gene sequence: CDR1 SGDLS, CDR2 YYNGEE. CDR3 DNA: TGTGCCAGCAGCGCCCCGGGACTAGCGCGGCATGAGCAGTTCTTC. Protein: CASSAPGLARHEQFF.

The chain has TRBV4-1 and TRBJ1-1; D possibly corresponds to TRBD1 (5 bases). Germline CDR1 reads MGHRA; CDR2 reads YSYEKL. The CDR3 totals 12 residues. Deletions cut 0 bases from V and 11 bases from J, with 10 bases between. The DNA for the CDR3 is TGCGCCAGCAGCCAAGATCGAAAGGGGGCTTTCTTT. It specifies CASSQDRKGAFF.

V and J are TRBV28 and TRBJ1-2; D gene ambiguous. V was pared by 7 bases and J by 12 bases, with 18 bases between. The CDR3 loop spans 12 amino acids. Looked up from germline, CDR1 is MDHEN and CDR2 is SYDVKM. CDR3 nucleotides: TGTGCCAGCACTCCAAATACACGGGTTGACACCTTC. Encoded protein: CASTPNTRVDTF.

J is TRBJ2-7 and V is TRBV4-3, with TRBD1 matching over 10 bases. Per the germline V gene, CDR1 is LGHNA and CDR2 is YSLEER. CDR3 length equals 15 residues. Germline trimming cut 0 bases from V and 3 bases from J; bases unmatched to any gene: 2. The DNA of the CDR3 is TGCGCCAGCAGCCAAGATCGGACAGGGGGCTACGAGCAGTACTTC. Translation gives CASSQDRTGGYEQYF.

CDR3 loop: CASSPPWANTEAFF. The CDR3 DNA is TGTGCCAGTAGTCCTCCTTGGGCGAACACTGAAGCTTTCTTT. V gene TRBV19 combines with J gene TRBJ1-1; D gene ambiguous. V lost 5 bases to trimming and J lost 1 base, with 11 bases between them. This CDR3 is built from 14 residues. CDR1 and CDR2 from the germline V gene are LNHDA and SQIVND (reference sequence).

Only one count was recorded for this clone. V is TRBV28 and J is TRBJ2-3; 7 nucleotides align to TRBD2. The CDR3 extends over 16 amino acids. Germline loops: CDR1 MDHEN, CDR2 SYDVKM. V was pared by 2 bases and J by 0 bases, with 5 bases of the junction left unmatched. The CDR3 DNA reads as TGTGCCAGCAGTTTAACACGGGGGGTTAGCACAGATACGCAGTATTTT. Protein sequence: CASSLTRGVSTDTQYF. The variable domain in full, completed from reference TRBV28 and TRBJ2-3, reads DVKVTQSSRYLVKRTGEKVFLECVQDMDHENMFWYRQDPGLGLRLIYFSYDVKMKEKGDIPEGYSVSREKKERFSLILESASTNQTSMYLCASSLTRGVSTDTQYFGPGTRLTVL.

The chain combines TRBV7-8 with TRBJ2-1; 8 bases match TRBD1. Per the germline V gene, CDR1 is SGHVS and CDR2 is FQNEAQ. V lost 5 bases, J lost 8 bases, and 2 bases stayed unmatched. The CDR3 extends over 12 amino acids. The CDR3 region has the DNA TGTGCCAGCAGCGCCAGGGGGCATGAGCAGTTCTTC. It translates to CASSARGHEQFF. Combining the CDR3 with reference TRBV7-8 and TRBJ2-1 gives the whole variable domain GAGVSQSPRYKVAKRGQDVALRCDPISGHVSLFWYQQALGQGPEFLTYFQNEAQLDKSGLPSDRFFAERPEGSVSTLKIQRTQQEDSAVYLCASSARGHEQFFGPGTRLTVL.